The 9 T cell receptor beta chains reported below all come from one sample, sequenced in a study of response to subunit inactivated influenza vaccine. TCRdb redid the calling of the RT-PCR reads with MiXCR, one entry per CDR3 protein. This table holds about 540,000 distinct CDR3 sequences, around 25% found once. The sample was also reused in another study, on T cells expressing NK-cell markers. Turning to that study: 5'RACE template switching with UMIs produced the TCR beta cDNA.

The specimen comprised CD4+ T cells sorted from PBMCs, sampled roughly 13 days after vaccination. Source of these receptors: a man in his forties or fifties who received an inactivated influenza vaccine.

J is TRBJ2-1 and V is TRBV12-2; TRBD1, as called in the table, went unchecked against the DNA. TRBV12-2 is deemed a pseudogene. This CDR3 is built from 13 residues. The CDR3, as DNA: TGTGCAAGTCCTGGACAAGACTACAATGAGCAGTTCTTC. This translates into CASPGQDYNEQFF.

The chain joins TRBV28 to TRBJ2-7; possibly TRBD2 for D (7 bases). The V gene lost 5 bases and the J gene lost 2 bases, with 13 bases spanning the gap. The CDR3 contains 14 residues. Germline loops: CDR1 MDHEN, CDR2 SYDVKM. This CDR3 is CASSPGGKTYEQYF. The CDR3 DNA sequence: TGTGCCAGCAGTCCGGGGGGCAAGACCTACGAGCAGTACTTC.

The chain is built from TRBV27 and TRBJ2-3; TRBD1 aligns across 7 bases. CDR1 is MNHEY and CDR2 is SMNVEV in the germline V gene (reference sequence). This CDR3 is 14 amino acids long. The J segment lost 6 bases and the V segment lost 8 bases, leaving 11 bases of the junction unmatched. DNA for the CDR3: TGTGCCAGCTACCGACAGGGATCATCGGATACGCAGTATTTT. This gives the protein CASYRQGSSDTQYF.

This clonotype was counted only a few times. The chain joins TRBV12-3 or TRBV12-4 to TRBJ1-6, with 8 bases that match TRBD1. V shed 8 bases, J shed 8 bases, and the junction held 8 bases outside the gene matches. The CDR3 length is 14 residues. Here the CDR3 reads CASGNRGADSPLHF. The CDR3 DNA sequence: TGTGCCAGCGGTAACAGGGGGGCTGATTCACCCCTCCACTTT.

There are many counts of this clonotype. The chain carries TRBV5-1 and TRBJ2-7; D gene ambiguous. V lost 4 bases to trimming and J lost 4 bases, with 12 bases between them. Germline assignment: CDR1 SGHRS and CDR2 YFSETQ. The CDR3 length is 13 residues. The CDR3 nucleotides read TGCGCCAGCAGCGCACTACAGAGATACGAGCAGTACTTC. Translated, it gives CASSALQRYEQYF. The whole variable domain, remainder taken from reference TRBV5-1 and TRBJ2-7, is KAGVTQTPRYLIKTRGQQVTLSCSPISGHRSVSWYQQTPGQGLQFLFEYFSETQRNKGNFPGRFSGRQFSNSRSEMNVSTLELGDSALYLCASSALQRYEQYFGPGTRLTVT.

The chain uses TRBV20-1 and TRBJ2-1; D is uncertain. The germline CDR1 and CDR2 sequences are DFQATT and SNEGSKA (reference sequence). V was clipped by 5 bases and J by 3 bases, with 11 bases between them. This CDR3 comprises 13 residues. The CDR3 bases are TGCAGTGCTCCCGGTTTAGGCTACAATGAGCAGTTCTTC. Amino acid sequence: CSAPGLGYNEQFF.

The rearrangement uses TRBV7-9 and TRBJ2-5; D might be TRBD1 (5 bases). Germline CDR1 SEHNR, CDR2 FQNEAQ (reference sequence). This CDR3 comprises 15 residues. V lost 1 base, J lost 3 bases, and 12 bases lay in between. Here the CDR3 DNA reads TGTGCCAGCAGCTTAGTCCCCAGCAGGGAAGAGACCCAGTACTTC. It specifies CASSLVPSREETQYF.

The CDR3 sequence: CAISETGKNEQFF. CDR3 sequence (DNA): TGTGCCATCAGTGAGACCGGGAAGAATGAGCAGTTCTTC. The rearrangement uses TRBV10-3 and TRBJ2-1; tentatively, D is TRBD2 (5 bases). Trimming removed 2 bases from V and 7 bases from J, with 9 bases in between. Germline V lookup: CDR1 ENHRY, CDR2 SYGVKD. The CDR3 extends over 13 amino acids.

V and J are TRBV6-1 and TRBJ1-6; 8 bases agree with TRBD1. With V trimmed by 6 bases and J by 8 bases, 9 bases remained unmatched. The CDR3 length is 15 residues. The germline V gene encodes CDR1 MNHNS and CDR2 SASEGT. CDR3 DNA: TGTGCCAGCAGAAAGGGTACAGGGGGGGATTCACCCCTCCACTTT. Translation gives CASRKGTGGDSPLHF.